Listed below are T cell receptor beta chains from one sample, sequenced in a study of regulatory T cells in long-lasting Graves disease. Each CDR3 protein is one row after TCRdb ran MiXCR on the multiplex PCR reads. The table has 450,000 to 700,000 distinct CDR3 sequences, approximately 15% seen once; the top ten hold more than 8.5%. The sample was also linked to a second study, of T cells in Graves' hyperthyroidism and ophthalmopathy.

The sequenced sample was peripheral blood mononuclear cells (PBMCs), obtained at new diagnosis, from a patient treated with antithyroid drugs. The receptors were sampled from a man aged 30 to 39 with Graves disease. CDR3s include the opening cysteine and the closing phenylalanine or tryptophan. Each record gives: J gene, V gene, clone size, D gene, CDR3 DNA, CDR3 protein. A D gene is named only where the DNA matches it firmly. Clone size, where shown, is once, few, many, or a class for clones that have expanded.

TRBJ1-2	TRBV9	many	TRBD1	TGTGCCAGCAGCCCCTCAGACAGGGGATTATATGGCTACACCTTC	CASSPSDRGLYGYTF
TRBJ2-7	TRBV20-1	few	-	TGCAGTGCTCGACCAGACTCGGACCTATCCTACGAGCAGTACTTC	CSARPDSDLSYEQYF
TRBJ1-6	TRBV28	few	-	TGTGCCAGCACCATCGGGGGGTGGGATTCACCCCTCCACTTT	CASTIGGWDSPLHF
TRBJ2-1	TRBV20-1	many	TRBD2	TGCAGTGCCGTCGCCGGGACTAGTCCCCTCTTC	CSAVAGTSPLF
TRBJ2-7	TRBV12-3/TRBV12-4	many	-	TGTGCCAGCCAAAGAGAGGGGGCCTACGAGCAGTACTTC	CASQREGAYEQYF
TRBJ2-1	TRBV5-1	few	-	TGCGCCAGCAGCCCGGGGCGGGACCCCCAACTTGTTAATGAGCAGTTCTTC	CASSPGRDPQLVNEQFF
TRBJ1-2	TRBV12-3/TRBV12-4	many	TRBD1	TGTGCCAGCAGTTTAGGTTCGGGACAGAAAGTATATGGCTACACCTTC	CASSLGSGQKVYGYTF
TRBJ2-7	TRBV20-1	few	-	TGCAGTGCTCCCACTATTGGCGGGTCGGCTTTCGGGGAGCAGTACTTC	CSAPTIGGSAFGEQYF
TRBJ2-6	TRBV20-1	many	TRBD2	TGCAGTGCCAGGACTAGCGGGAGGATTAACTCTGGGGCCAACGTCCTGACTTTC	CSARTSGRINSGANVLTF
TRBJ2-7	TRBV14	few	TRBD2	TGTGCCAGCACAAGTGCGGGGGCCTACGAGCAGTACTTC	CASTSAGAYEQYF
TRBJ1-1	TRBV27	many	-	TGTGCCAGCAGTTTATTCGGGGAAACTGAAGCTTTCTTT	CASSLFGETEAFF
TRBJ2-3	TRBV7-9	-	TRBD2	TGTGCCAGCAGTCTTTGGGGGGGGAACACAGATACGCAGTATTTT	CASSLWGGNTDTQYF
TRBJ2-5	TRBV20-1	many	TRBD2	TGCAGTGCTAGTAGCGGGAGGGCCGCAGAGACCCAGTACTTC	CSASSGRAAETQYF
TRBJ1-5	TRBV10-3	-	-	TGTGCCATCCAGGGACGTAATCAGCCCCAGCATTTT	CAIQGRNQPQHF
TRBJ2-1	TRBV19	-	-	TGTGCCAGTAGTATAGACTCGACCCGGTCCGATGAGCAGTTCTTC	CASSIDSTRSDEQFF
TRBJ2-2	TRBV12-3/TRBV12-4	many	-	TGTGCCAGCAGAACCGGGACGGGTACCGGGGAGCTGTTTTTT	CASRTGTGTGELFF
TRBJ2-2	TRBV5-8	few	-	TGTGCCAGCAGCAATCCTAGGGGTCTCGGGGAGCTGTTTTTT	CASSNPRGLGELFF
TRBJ1-5	TRBV20-1	few	-	TGCAGTGCTAGTGAGGAGGCAGGGCCGCAGCCCCAGCATTTT	CSASEEAGPQPQHF
TRBJ2-1	TRBV12-3/TRBV12-4	many	-	TGTGCCAGCAGTTTAGAGGGGTGGGGTGAGCAGTTCTTC	CASSLEGWGEQFF
TRBJ2-1	TRBV9	many	-	TGTGCCAGCAGCGCAGACAGCTCCTACAATGAGCAGTTCTTC	CASSADSSYNEQFF
TRBJ2-5	TRBV7-9	-	-	TGTGCCAGCAGCGTACCATTGCAAGAGACCCAGTACTTC	CASSVPLQETQYF
TRBJ2-3	TRBV7-2	many	-	TGTGCCAGCAGCTCCTGGTCGGGCGGAGCCACAGATACGCAGTATTTT	CASSSWSGGATDTQYF
TRBJ2-7	TRBV18	few	TRBD2	TGTGCCAGCCCTAGGGACTATCGCTACGAGCAGTACTTC	CASPRDYRYEQYF
TRBJ2-1	TRBV2	-	-	TGTGCCAGCAGTCAGTCTGATGGGCAGTTCTTC	CASSQSDGQFF
TRBJ2-5	TRBV7-3	many	TRBD2	TGTGCCAGCAGCCCCTCTAGCGGGGGACTCCAAGAGACCCAGTACTTC	CASSPSSGGLQETQYF
TRBJ2-1	TRBV5-1	many	TRBD2	TGCGCCAGCAGCTTTTCGGGGGAGGGCCTTTATGAGCAGTTCTTC	CASSFSGEGLYEQFF
TRBJ1-1	TRBV19	few	-	TGTGCCAGTAGTATAGGCCTCGGACACCGGAACACTGAAGCTTTCTTT	CASSIGLGHRNTEAFF
TRBJ2-5	TRBV13	few	-	TGTGCCAGCAGCTTAGGCCTTACGCGCGGGACCCAGTACTTC	CASSLGLTRGTQYF
TRBJ1-2	TRBV12-3/TRBV12-4	few	TRBD1	TGTGCCAGCAGTTCCAACAGGGGAGGCTACGCCTTC	CASSSNRGGYAF
TRBJ2-7	TRBV29-1	many	-	TGCAGCGTCTTGACACAGACCTACGAGCAGTACTTC	CSVLTQTYEQYF
TRBJ2-3	TRBV7-2	-	TRBD2	TGTGCCAGCAGGAGGGCTAGCGGGAGTAAGGCCACAGATACGCAGTATTTT	CASRRASGSKATDTQYF
TRBJ2-3	TRBV5-1	few	TRBD2	TGCGCCAGCAGCTTCAAGCGGGAGGCAGATACGCAGTATTTT	CASSFKREADTQYF
TRBJ1-4	TRBV4-1	-	-	TGCGCCAGCAGCCAGCAAGGTCAAGGGAGGGGTGAAAAACTGTTTTTT	CASSQQGQGRGEKLFF
TRBJ2-2	TRBV6-2/TRBV6-3	-	TRBD1	TGTGCCAGCAGACGCGGACAGGGCTATGGGGAGCTGTTTTTT	CASRRGQGYGELFF
TRBJ1-2	TRBV6-1	many	TRBD1	TGTGCCAGCAGTCCCGAGGGGGCGGATGGCTACACCTTC	CASSPEGADGYTF
TRBJ1-1	TRBV19	many	-	TGTGCCAGTAGTATGGTACAGGGGAACACTGAAGCTTTCTTT	CASSMVQGNTEAFF
TRBJ1-1	TRBV18	many	-	TGTGCCAGCTCACCAGTCAGTAACACTGAAGCTTTCTTT	CASSPVSNTEAFF
TRBJ2-7	TRBV5-4	few	TRBD2	TGTGCCAGCAGCCAGGCAGCGGGAGAGACCTACGAGCAGTACTTC	CASSQAAGETYEQYF
TRBJ2-1	TRBV5-1	many	-	TGCGCCAGCAGCTTGGTTGGGAGAGGGGGGAATGAGCAGTTCTTC	CASSLVGRGGNEQFF
TRBJ2-3	TRBV7-2	many	TRBD2	TGTGCCAGCAGCCCACTAGCGGGAGGGAGGGATACGCAGTATTTT	CASSPLAGGRDTQYF
TRBJ1-3	TRBV9	few	-	TGTGCCAGCAGCGTAACGGACAGCTCTGGAAACACCATATATTTT	CASSVTDSSGNTIYF
TRBJ2-3	TRBV5-1	many	TRBD2	TGCGCCAGCAGCGGACGGGAGGGCCGTTTTGTTACAGATACGCAGTATTTT	CASSGREGRFVTDTQYF
TRBJ1-2	TRBV6-4	many	-	TGTGCCAGCAGTACGGAGGGGTTGGGCGGCTACACCTTC	CASSTEGLGGYTF
TRBJ2-5	TRBV7-6	-	-	TGTGCCAGCAGCGCCCAGACAGTCCAAGAGACCCAGTACTTC	CASSAQTVQETQYF
TRBJ2-3	TRBV12-3/TRBV12-4	many	-	TGTGCCAGCAGAGAATTTTTAGCGGAGAGGGTAGATACGCAGTATTTT	CASREFLAERVDTQYF
TRBJ1-4	TRBV30	-	-	TGTGCCTGGAGTGTATGGGGCGGGTCTGCAACTAATGACAAACTGTTTTTT	CAWSVWGGSATNDKLFF
TRBJ2-3	TRBV29-1	few	-	TGCAGCGTGGTTACTAGGTCCAGCACAGATACGCAGTATTTT	CSVVTRSSTDTQYF